This T cell receptor beta chain was sequenced for a study of blood T cell repertoires in COVID-19. Study-wide background: Some COVID-19 samples were acute and others convalescent; all came from the United States, Italy and Spain. In each case, the material was cDNA or gDNA derived from T cells, B-cell-depleted T cells, or PBMCs.

As originally analysed: Estimation of nucleated cell counts was performed using reference gene primer amplification. Generated by immunoSEQ multiplex PCR, the TCRdb table keeps only in-frame clones and is missing some. That table furnishes V, J and clone size, whereas the DNA furnished D and trimming. In the table there are some 320,000 clones, about nine tenths of which are singletons. During active infection, Seattle patients enrolled and were then monitored through disease. The V gene's germline CDR1 is MNHEY and CDR2 SMNVEV (reference sequence). V was cut by 4 bases and J by 5 bases, with 9 bases left in between. The length of the CDR3 is 12 residues. This clone came up a few times.

Sequenced: peripheral blood. The chain employs TRBV27 and TRBJ2-7; D is unresolved. This sequence was found in a woman aged 30 to 39 with COVID-19, enrolled during active disease. DNA for the CDR3: TGTGCCAGCAGTTCGATTCAGGACGAGCAGTACTTC. Encoded protein: CASSSIQDEQYF.